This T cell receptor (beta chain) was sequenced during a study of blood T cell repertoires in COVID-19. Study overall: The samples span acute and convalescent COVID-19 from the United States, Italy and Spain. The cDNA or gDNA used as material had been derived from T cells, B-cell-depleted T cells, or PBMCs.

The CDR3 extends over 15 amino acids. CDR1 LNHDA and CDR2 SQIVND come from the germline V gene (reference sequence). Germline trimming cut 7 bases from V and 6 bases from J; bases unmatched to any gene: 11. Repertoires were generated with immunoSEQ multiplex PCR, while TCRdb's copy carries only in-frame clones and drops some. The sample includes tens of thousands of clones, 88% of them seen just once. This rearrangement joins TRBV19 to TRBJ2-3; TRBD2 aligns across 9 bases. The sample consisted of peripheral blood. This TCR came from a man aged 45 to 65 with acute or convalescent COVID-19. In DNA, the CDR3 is TGTGCCAGTAACCCCCAGCGGGGGGCCGGGGATACGCAGTATTTT. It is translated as CASNPQRGAGDTQYF.